The 20 T cell receptor beta chains below all came from one sample that was sequenced in a study of identical twins. Via MiXCR, TCRdb re-called the 5' RACE reads, giving one row per CDR3 protein. This table holds 1.5 million to 2 million distinct CDR3 sequences, 25% to 35% found once. The sequencing input was cord blood. Receptors originate from a newborn girl in good health.

The sample holds a few counts of this clonotype. The chain couples TRBV24-1 to TRBJ2-3; TRBD1 might be the D (5 bases). The CDR3 has 15 residues. The ends were cut back, 4 bases at V and 12 bases at J, with 22 bases in the middle. Germline CDR1 is KGHDR and CDR2 is SFDVKD. CDR3 residues: CATSDPFQGKETQYF. CDR3 in DNA: TGTGCCACCAGTGACCCCTTCCAGGGTAAAGAGACCCAGTATTTT.

This clonotype was seen a few times. The chain's CDR3 is CSARLGGVEKLFF. The CDR3 region has the DNA TGCAGTGCTAGACTCGGGGGTGTGGAAAAACTGTTTTTT. This chain connects TRBV20-1 to TRBJ1-4, with TRBD1 as a possible D gene (5 bases). V was cut by 2 bases and J by 8 bases, with 12 bases left in between. This CDR3 has 13 amino acids. Germline V gene data show CDR1 as DFQATT and CDR2 as SNEGSKA (reference sequence).

This clonotype was seen only a few times. This sequence joins TRBV7-2 and TRBJ2-1; 14 nucleotides match TRBD2. The CDR3 is 20 residues long. Germline values: CDR1 SGHTA, CDR2 FQGNSA. The J segment lost 0 bases and the V segment lost 5 bases, leaving 12 bases of the junction unmatched. In DNA form, the CDR3 reads TGTGCCAGCAGCAAGAGACTAGCGGGAGGGCCTTGGAGCTCCTACAATGAGCAGTTCTTC. It codes for CASSKRLAGGPWSSYNEQFF.

This clonotype was observed a handful of times. This rearrangement joins TRBV5-1 to TRBJ1-5; D unresolved. Germline-derived CDR1 and CDR2 are SGHRS and YFSETQ. Trimming left V 0 bases short and J 0 bases short, with 7 bases between. This CDR3 spans 15 amino acids. CDR3 DNA sequence: TGCGCCAGCAGCTTGGGAGAGCATAGCAATCAGCCCCAGCATTTT. It codes for CASSLGEHSNQPQHF.

The chain combines TRBV4-2 with TRBJ2-3; D may be TRBD1 or TRBD2 (6 bases each). Trimming pared 3 bases from V and 2 bases from J, leaving 15 bases between. From germline, CDR1 is LGHNA and CDR2 YNFKEQ. The CDR3 has 16 amino acids. CDR3 DNA: TGTGCCAGCAGCCAGAGAAGGGGGGCGAACACAGATACGCAGTATTTT. This encodes CASSQRRGANTDTQYF.

This clonotype has only a few counts. V and J are TRBV5-1 and TRBJ2-1, with 9 positions matching TRBD2. V lost 2 bases to trimming and J lost 9 bases; unmatched junction nucleotides: 9. The CDR3 is 15 amino acids. In germline, CDR1 is SGHRS, CDR2 YFSETQ. For the CDR3, the DNA is TGCGCCAGCAGCTTAATAGCGGGAGTGAAGGGTGAGCAGTTCTTC. Translating gives CASSLIAGVKGEQFF. Variable domain in full (rest from reference TRBV5-1 and TRBJ2-1): KAGVTQTPRYLIKTRGQQVTLSCSPISGHRSVSWYQQTPGQGLQFLFEYFSETQRNKGNFPGRFSGRQFSNSRSEMNVSTLELGDSALYLCASSLIAGVKGEQFFGPGTRLTVL.

This clonotype has ten or more counts. The chain combines TRBV10-3 with TRBJ2-7; D remains unclear. The CDR3 contains 11 residues. The V gene lost 10 bases and the J gene lost 12 bases, with 19 bases spanning the gap. CDR1 is ENHRY and CDR2 is SYGVKD in the germline V gene. Written as DNA, the CDR3 is TGTGCCACCTCCCTAGATCAAAAGCGGTACTTC. Translation gives CATSLDQKRYF.

This rearrangement joins TRBV7-6 to TRBJ1-1, with 8 bases lining up with TRBD1. The CDR3 runs to 13 residues. Per germline, CDR1 SGHVS and CDR2 FNYEAQ. V gave up 5 bases and J gave up 8 bases; unmatched junction bases: 7. In nucleotides, the CDR3 is TGTGCCAGCAGCAAAACAGGGGGGGGAGAAGCTTTCTTT. Translating gives CASSKTGGGEAFF.

The CDR3 protein is CASSDSDGSDEQYF. In DNA form, the CDR3 reads TGTGCCAGCAGTGACTCGGACGGTTCAGACGAGCAGTACTTC. The chain is built from TRBV2 and TRBJ2-7; no firm D call. Trimming removed 3 bases from V and 5 bases from J, with 14 bases in between. Germline CDR1 is SNHLY and CDR2 is FYNNEI. The CDR3 consists of 14 residues.

This clonotype was counted only a few times. V is TRBV7-2 and J is TRBJ2-4, with TRBD2 matching over 8 bases. Trimming took 3 bases from V and 8 from J; bases not matched to a gene: 18. The germline V gene encodes CDR1 SGHTA and CDR2 FQGNSA. The CDR3 is made up of 18 amino acids. The CDR3 protein is CASSFSRIHGTSRDIQYF. The CDR3 bases are TGTGCCAGCAGCTTCTCTCGGATACACGGGACTAGTAGGGACATTCAGTACTTC.

The V and J genes are TRBV2 and TRBJ2-1, with TRBD1 matching over 7 bases. The CDR3 consists of 14 residues. J lost 2 bases, V lost 2 bases, and 0 bases had no gene match. CDR1 is SNHLY and CDR2 is FYNNEI in the germline V gene. CDR3 nucleotides: TGTGCCAGCAGTGAACAGGGGGCCTACAATGAGCAGTTCTTC. The encoded protein is CASSEQGAYNEQFF.

At least ten counts were recorded for this clonotype. This rearrangement joins TRBV7-2 to TRBJ2-7; 7 nucleotides line up with TRBD2. This CDR3 comprises 15 residues. Trimming cost V 7 bases and J 3 bases; bases outside gene matches: 12. Per the germline V gene, CDR1 is SGHTA and CDR2 is FQGNSA. The CDR3 coding sequence is TGTGCCAGCACCAAAAACGGAGCGGGAATCTACGAGCAGTACTTC. It encodes CASTKNGAGIYEQYF.

The rearrangement links TRBV14 to TRBJ2-7, with 10 bases identical to TRBD1. This CDR3 spans 16 amino acids. J was trimmed by 3 bases and V by 0 bases; bases with no gene match: 5. CDR1 is SGHDN and CDR2 is FVKESK in the germline V gene. Here the CDR3 reads CASSQEGTGEGYEQYF. The CDR3 region has the DNA TGTGCCAGCAGCCAAGAAGGGACAGGGGAGGGCTACGAGCAGTACTTC.

CDR3 DNA sequence: TGTGCCTCTGAGACTAGCCCGGGAGATACGCAGTATTTT. Translating gives CASETSPGDTQYF. V gene TRBV6-2 or TRBV6-3 combines with J gene TRBJ2-3, with TRBD2 matching over 7 bases. Per the germline V gene, CDR1 is MNHEY and CDR2 is SVGEGT. The CDR3 totals 13 residues. V trimming: 11 bases; J trimming: 5 bases; junction bases outside the gene matches: 10.

This chain links TRBV12-3 or TRBV12-4 with TRBJ2-1; 13 bases are a match to TRBD2. The CDR3 totals 21 residues. The junction had 14 bases not matched to a gene; V was cut back by 2 bases and J by 1 base. CDR3 in amino acids: CASSLRIWGLAGNGSYNEQFF. DNA for the CDR3: TGTGCCAGCAGTTTAAGGATTTGGGGACTAGCGGGAAATGGGTCCTACAATGAGCAGTTCTTC.

In its sample, this clonotype was seen once. The V call is TRBV20-1, the J call TRBJ2-3; either TRBD1 or TRBD2 may supply D (6 bases each). Germline loops: CDR1 DFQATT, CDR2 SNEGSKA (reference sequence). V was pared by 6 bases and J by 4 bases, with 17 bases between. CDR3 length equals 14 residues. The CDR3 nucleotides are TGCAGTGCAAAACAGGGAAGGGGGGCAGATACGCAGTATTTT. Its protein is CSAKQGRGADTQYF.

Points on this clonotype: This may stem from a read error, because a much larger clone lies one nucleotide away. The chain couples TRBV4-2 to TRBJ2-3; D is ambiguous. The germline CDR1 and CDR2 sequences are LGHNA and YNFKEQ. The CDR3 loop spans 17 amino acids. The CDR3 nucleotides read TGTGTCAGCAGCCAAGATAAGCTATGGGCTCACACAGATACGCAGTATTTT. It yields the protein CVSSQDKLWAHTDTQYF.

This chain joins TRBV6-5 and TRBJ2-1, with D tentatively TRBD2 (5 bases). CDR3 length: 15 residues. The germline V gene encodes CDR1 MNHEY and CDR2 SVGAGI. V was trimmed by 2 bases and J by 3 bases, leaving 11 bases between them. CDR3 loop: CASSYAGIGYNEQFF. CDR3 nucleotide sequence: TGTGCCAGCAGTTACGCCGGGATAGGCTACAATGAGCAGTTCTTC.

The DNA for the CDR3 is TGTGCCAGCAGAGCAGAACGGGGGCGCGGGCAGTTCTTC. It translates to CASRAERGRGQFF. The chain carries TRBV6-1 and TRBJ2-1; D is possibly TRBD1 or TRBD2 (6 bases each). CDR3 length equals 13 residues. From germline, CDR1 is MNHNS and CDR2 SASEGT. Trimming removed 6 bases at V and 12 bases at J, with 18 bases between.

This clonotype was seen only a few times. The genes are TRBV4-2 and TRBJ2-1; the match to TRBD1 covers 10 bases. Germline trimming cut 0 bases from V and 9 bases from J; bases unmatched to any gene: 11. The CDR3 loop spans 17 amino acids. CDR1 is LGHNA, CDR2 YNFKEQ, per germline. In DNA, the CDR3 is TGTGCCAGCAGCCAAGATATGGGACAGGGGCCAAGGGGTGAGCAGTTCTTC. It yields the protein CASSQDMGQGPRGEQFF.